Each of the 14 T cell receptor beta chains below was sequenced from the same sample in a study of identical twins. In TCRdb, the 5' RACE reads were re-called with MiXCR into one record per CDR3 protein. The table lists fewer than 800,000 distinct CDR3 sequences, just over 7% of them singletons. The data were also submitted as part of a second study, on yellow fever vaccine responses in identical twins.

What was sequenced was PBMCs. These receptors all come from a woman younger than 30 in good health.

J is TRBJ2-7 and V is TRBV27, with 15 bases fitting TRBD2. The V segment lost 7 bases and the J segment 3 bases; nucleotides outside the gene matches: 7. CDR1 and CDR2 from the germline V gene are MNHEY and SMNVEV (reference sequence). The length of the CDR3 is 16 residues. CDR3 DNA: TGTGCCAGCAAGGGGACTAGCGGGAGGAGAAACTACGAGCAGTACTTC. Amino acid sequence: CASKGTSGRRNYEQYF.

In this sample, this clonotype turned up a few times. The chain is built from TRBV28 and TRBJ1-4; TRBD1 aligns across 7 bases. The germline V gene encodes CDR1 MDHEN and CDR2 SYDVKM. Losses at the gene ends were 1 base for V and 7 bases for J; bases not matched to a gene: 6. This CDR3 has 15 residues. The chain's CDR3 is CASSLSRGASEKLFF. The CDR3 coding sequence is TGTGCCAGCAGTTTATCCAGGGGGGCGAGTGAAAAACTGTTTTTT.

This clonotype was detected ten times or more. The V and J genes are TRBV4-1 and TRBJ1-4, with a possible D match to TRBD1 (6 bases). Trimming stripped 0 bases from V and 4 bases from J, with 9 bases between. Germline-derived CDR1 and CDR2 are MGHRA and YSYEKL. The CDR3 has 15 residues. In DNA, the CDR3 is TGCGCCAGCAGCCAAGAAGGACAGATTAATGAAAAACTGTTTTTT. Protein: CASSQEGQINEKLFF.

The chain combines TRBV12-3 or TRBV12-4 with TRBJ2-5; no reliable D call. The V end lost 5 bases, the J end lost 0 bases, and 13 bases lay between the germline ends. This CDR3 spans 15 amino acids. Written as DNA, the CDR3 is TGTGCCAGCAGTCCCTCCCTAGAGAACCAAGAGACCCAGTACTTC. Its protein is CASSPSLENQETQYF.

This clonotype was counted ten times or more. The CDR3 nucleotides read TGTGCCAGCAGCTTAGACACATATGGCTACACCTTC. This translates into CASSLDTYGYTF. The V and J genes are TRBV7-9 and TRBJ1-2; D gene ambiguous. The ends were cut back, 1 base at V and 5 bases at J, with 5 bases in the middle. CDR1 is SEHNR, CDR2 FQNEAQ, per germline (reference sequence). The CDR3 length is 12 residues.

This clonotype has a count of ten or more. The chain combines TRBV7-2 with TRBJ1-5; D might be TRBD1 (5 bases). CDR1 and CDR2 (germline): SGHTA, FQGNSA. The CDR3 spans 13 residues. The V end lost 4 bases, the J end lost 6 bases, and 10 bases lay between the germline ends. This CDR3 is CASSSGLGQPQHF. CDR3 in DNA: TGTGCCAGCAGCTCGGGACTGGGTCAGCCCCAGCATTTT.

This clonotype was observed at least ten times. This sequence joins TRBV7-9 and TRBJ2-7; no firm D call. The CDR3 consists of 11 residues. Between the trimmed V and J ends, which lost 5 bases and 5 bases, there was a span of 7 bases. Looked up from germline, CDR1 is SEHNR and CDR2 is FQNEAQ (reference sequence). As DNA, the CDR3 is TGTGCCAGCAGCCGTACACACGAGCAGTACTTC. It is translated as CASSRTHEQYF.

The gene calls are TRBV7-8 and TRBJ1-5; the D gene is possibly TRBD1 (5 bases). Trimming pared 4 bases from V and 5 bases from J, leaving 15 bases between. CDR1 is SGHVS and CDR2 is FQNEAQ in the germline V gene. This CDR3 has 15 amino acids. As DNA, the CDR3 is TGTGCCAGCAGCTCCACAGAGCAGGGTTATCAGCCCCAGCATTTT. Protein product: CASSSTEQGYQPQHF.

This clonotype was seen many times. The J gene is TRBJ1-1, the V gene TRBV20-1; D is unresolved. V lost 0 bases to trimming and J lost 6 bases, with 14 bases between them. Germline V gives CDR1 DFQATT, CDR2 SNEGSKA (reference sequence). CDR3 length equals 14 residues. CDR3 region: CSARDGGRDSEAFF. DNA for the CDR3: TGCAGTGCTAGAGATGGTGGACGGGATTCTGAAGCTTTCTTT.

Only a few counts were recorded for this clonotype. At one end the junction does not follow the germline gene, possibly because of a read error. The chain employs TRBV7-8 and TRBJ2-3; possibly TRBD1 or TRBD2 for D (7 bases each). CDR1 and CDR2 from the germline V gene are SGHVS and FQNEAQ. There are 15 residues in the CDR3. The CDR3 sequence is CASSSGGVPTETQYF. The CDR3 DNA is TGTGCCAGCAGCTCAGGGGGGGTCCCAACAGAAACGCAGTATTTT.

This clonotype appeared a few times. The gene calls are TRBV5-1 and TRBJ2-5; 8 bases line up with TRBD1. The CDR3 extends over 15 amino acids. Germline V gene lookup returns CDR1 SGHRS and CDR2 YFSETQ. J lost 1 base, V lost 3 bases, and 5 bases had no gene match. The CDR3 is CASSSGGQAQETQYF. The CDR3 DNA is TGCGCCAGCAGCTCCGGGGGACAGGCCCAAGAGACCCAGTACTTC.

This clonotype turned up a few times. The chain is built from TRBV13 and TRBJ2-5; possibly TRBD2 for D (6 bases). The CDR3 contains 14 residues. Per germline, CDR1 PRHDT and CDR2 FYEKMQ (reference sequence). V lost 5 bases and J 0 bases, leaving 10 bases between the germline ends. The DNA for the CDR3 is TGTGCCAGCAGCCCGGAGCGGGACCAAGAGACCCAGTACTTC. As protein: CASSPERDQETQYF. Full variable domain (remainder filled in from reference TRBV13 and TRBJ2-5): AAGVIQSPRHLIKEKRETATLKCYPIPRHDTVYWYQQGPGQDPQFLISFYEKMQSDKGSIPDRFSAQQFSDYHSELNMSSLELGDSALYFCASSPERDQETQYFGPGTRLLVL.

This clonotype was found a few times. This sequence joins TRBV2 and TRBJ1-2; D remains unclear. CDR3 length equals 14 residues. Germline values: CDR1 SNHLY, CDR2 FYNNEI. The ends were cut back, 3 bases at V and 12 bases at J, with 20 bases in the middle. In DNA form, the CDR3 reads TGTGCCAGCAGTGACTGGGCTTCTATGGCTAAGGACACCTTC. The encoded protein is CASSDWASMAKDTF.

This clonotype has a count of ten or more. The chain's CDR3 is CASSLGGSTSGVDEQFF. CDR3 nucleotide sequence: TGCGCCAGCAGCTTGGGTGGTTCTACTAGCGGGGTTGATGAGCAGTTCTTC. This sequence joins TRBV5-1 and TRBJ2-1; TRBD2 agrees at 10 bases. This CDR3 spans 17 amino acids. Trimming removed 0 bases from V and 8 bases from J; junction bases left unmatched: 11. Germline V gene sequence: CDR1 SGHRS, CDR2 YFSETQ.